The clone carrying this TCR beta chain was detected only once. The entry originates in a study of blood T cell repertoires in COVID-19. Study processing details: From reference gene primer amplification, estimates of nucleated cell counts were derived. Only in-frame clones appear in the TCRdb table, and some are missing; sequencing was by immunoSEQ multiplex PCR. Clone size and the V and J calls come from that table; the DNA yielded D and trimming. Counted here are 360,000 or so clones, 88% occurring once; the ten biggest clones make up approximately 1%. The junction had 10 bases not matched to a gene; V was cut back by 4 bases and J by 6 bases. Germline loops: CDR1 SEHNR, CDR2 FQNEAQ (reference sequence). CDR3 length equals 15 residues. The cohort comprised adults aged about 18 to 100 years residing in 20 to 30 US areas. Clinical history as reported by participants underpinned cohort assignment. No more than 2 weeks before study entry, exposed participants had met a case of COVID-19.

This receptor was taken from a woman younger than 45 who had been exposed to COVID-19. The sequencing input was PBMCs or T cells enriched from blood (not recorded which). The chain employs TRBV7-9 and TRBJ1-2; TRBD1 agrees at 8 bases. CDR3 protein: CASSSLTGEDDGYTF. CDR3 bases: TGTGCCAGCAGCTCCTTGACAGGGGAGGACGATGGCTACACCTTC.